Shown below are 31 T cell receptor beta chains from a single sample sequenced in a study of cytomegalovirus exposure and HLA in healthy donors. The PCR ran on 60 Vbeta and 13 Jbeta primers. The repertoire was sequenced with immunoSEQ multiplex PCR; TCRdb's copy has only in-frame clones and lacks some. The sample lists fewer than 350,000 clones; roughly 90% were seen once. What was sequenced was PBMCs. These receptors came from a woman aged 18-29 years in good health and CMV-seronegative.

About this clone itself: A read error may produce the germline difference seen at one junction end. The chain combines TRBV7-9 with TRBJ2-7; D not resolved. Germline lookup yields CDR1 SEHNR and CDR2 FQNEAQ (reference sequence). This CDR3 region has 14 residues. CDR3 coding DNA: TGTTCCAGCAGCTTAGAATATGGCAAGTACGAGCAGTACTTC. This sequence encodes CSSSLEYGKYEQYF.

This chain connects TRBV11-3 to TRBJ2-2; TRBD1 matches at 8 bases. Germline values: CDR1 SGHNT, CDR2 YENEEA. This CDR3 contains 16 residues. J lost 5 bases, V lost 4 bases, and 9 bases had no gene match. This chain's CDR3 is CASSSIFGQGTGELFF. For the CDR3, the DNA is TGTGCCAGCAGCTCCATTTTTGGACAGGGAACCGGGGAGCTGTTTTTT.

The table lists this clone with a count of one. J is TRBJ1-4 and V is TRBV6-5; 8 nucleotides agree with TRBD1. CDR3 length: 14 amino acids. CDR1 and CDR2 (germline): MNHEY, SVGAGI. With V trimmed by 7 bases and J by 8 bases, 9 bases remained unmatched. The CDR3 coding sequence is TGTGCCAGCAAAGATACAGGGGGATGGGAAAAACTGTTTTTT. Translating gives CASKDTGGWEKLFF.

The V call is TRBV27, the J call TRBJ2-7; tentatively, D is TRBD2 (5 bases). Trimming left V 3 bases short and J 4 bases short, with 10 bases between. The CDR3 length is 13 residues. Germline values: CDR1 MNHEY, CDR2 SMNVEV (reference sequence). The CDR3 reads CASSLRRGYEQYF. The CDR3 bases are TGTGCCAGCAGTTTGAGGAGAGGGTACGAGCAGTACTTC.

The rearrangement uses TRBV2 and TRBJ1-1, with 9 bases matching TRBD1. The CDR3 runs 14 residues. Unmatched junction bases numbered 5, after V lost 4 bases and J lost 5 bases. Germline loops: CDR1 SNHLY, CDR2 FYNNEI. For the CDR3, the DNA is TGTGCCAGCAGTGGACAGGGGGGGTCTACTGAAGCTTTCTTT. Translated: CASSGQGGSTEAFF.

CDR3 sequence reads: CASSLSPGGGNQPQHF. As DNA, the CDR3 is TGTGCCAGCAGTTTATCGCCGGGGGGGGGAAATCAGCCCCAGCATTTT. The rearrangement joins TRBV27 to TRBJ1-5, with a weak D call TRBD1 (5 bases). Germline-derived CDR1 and CDR2 are MNHEY and SMNVEV (reference sequence). V was clipped by 0 bases and J by 4 bases, with 13 bases between them. This CDR3 region has 16 residues.

This clone was seen only once. The chain links TRBV13 to TRBJ1-6; 9 bases line up with TRBD1. V was pared by 4 bases and J by 6 bases, with 4 bases of the junction left unmatched. In germline, CDR1 is PRHDT, CDR2 FYEKMQ (reference sequence). The CDR3 runs 15 residues. CDR3: CASSYLGQGNSPLHF. The DNA of the CDR3 is TGTGCCAGCAGCTACCTGGGACAGGGTAATTCACCCCTCCACTTT.

The rearrangement uses TRBV4-2 and TRBJ1-2; 11 bases are shared with TRBD1. The CDR3 length is 14 residues. CDR1 is LGHNA and CDR2 is YNFKEQ in the germline V gene. The junction had 2 bases not matched to a gene; V was cut back by 4 bases and J by 4 bases. This CDR3 reads CASSPGTGGYGYTF. The CDR3 bases are TGTGCCAGCAGCCCTGGGACAGGGGGCTATGGCTACACCTTC.

The V gene is TRBV18, the J gene TRBJ1-5, with 10 nucleotides matching TRBD1. The junction had 4 bases not matched to a gene; V was cut back by 3 bases and J by 5 bases. CDR1 KGHSH and CDR2 LQKENI come from the germline V gene. The CDR3 contains 15 residues. CDR3 nucleotide sequence: TGTGCCAGCTCACCGTCGGACAGGGGGGATCAGCCCCAGCATTTT. Translation: CASSPSDRGDQPQHF.

The chain is built from TRBV6-1 and TRBJ2-7, with 7 bases matching TRBD1. Trimming removed 4 bases from V and 2 bases from J; junction bases left unmatched: 5. Germline loops: CDR1 MNHNS, CDR2 SASEGT. There are 14 residues in the CDR3. The CDR3 DNA is TGTGCCAGCAGTGCGAACAGGGGCCCCTACGAGCAGTACTTC. This codes for CASSANRGPYEQYF.

The genes are TRBV7-9 and TRBJ2-7; D not resolved. Germline-derived CDR1 and CDR2 are SEHNR and FQNEAQ (reference sequence). The V gene lost 1 base and the J gene lost 2 bases, with 9 bases spanning the gap. CDR3 length equals 14 residues. Here the CDR3 reads CASSLVSQTYEQYF. The CDR3 DNA follows: TGTGCCAGCAGCTTAGTCAGTCAGACCTACGAGCAGTACTTC.

The gene calls are TRBV2 and TRBJ2-7; 9 bases map to TRBD1. The CDR3 consists of 16 residues. V shed 0 bases and J 5 bases; nucleotides not matched to a gene: 8. Germline V gives CDR1 SNHLY, CDR2 FYNNEI. The CDR3 coding sequence is TGTGCCAGCAGTGAAGCGCGCGGGACAGGGTCTCACGAGCAGTACTTC. This translates into CASSEARGTGSHEQYF.

In its sample, this clone was seen once. V and J are TRBV5-1 and TRBJ2-1, with D perhaps TRBD1 (6 bases). This CDR3 comprises 13 residues. Looked up from germline, CDR1 is SGHRS and CDR2 is YFSETQ. Trimming pared 1 base from V and 8 bases from J, leaving 10 bases between. The CDR3 DNA reads TGCGCCAGCAGCTTGAATGGGGGCGATGAGCAGTTCTTC. This translates into CASSLNGGDEQFF.

The CDR3 DNA reads TGTGCCAGCAGCCCGTCCTCGGGGGGCGACTATGGCTACACCTTC. Protein: CASSPSSGGDYGYTF. The chain recombines TRBV6-5 with TRBJ1-2, with D perhaps matching TRBD1 (6 bases). Deletions cut 6 bases from V and 3 bases from J, with 17 bases between. This CDR3 has 15 residues. CDR1 is MNHEY and CDR2 is SVGAGI in the germline V gene.

V and J are TRBV6-1 and TRBJ1-2, with 7 nucleotides matching TRBD1. V shed 4 bases, J shed 4 bases, and the junction held 9 bases outside the gene matches. Germline V gives CDR1 MNHNS, CDR2 SASEGT. CDR3 length: 15 residues. Here the CDR3 reads CASSAAWGQRYGYTF. The CDR3 nucleotides read TGTGCCAGCAGTGCTGCCTGGGGACAGCGCTATGGCTACACCTTC.

The chain recombines TRBV2 with TRBJ2-7, with D possibly TRBD1 on 6 matching bases. The germline V gene encodes CDR1 SNHLY and CDR2 FYNNEI. CDR3 length: 12 amino acids. Trimming removed 8 bases from V and 3 bases from J, with 11 bases in between. CDR3 in DNA: TGTGCCAGCTCCGGGACACGCTACGAGCAGTACTTC. Translating gives CASSGTRYEQYF.

The chain carries TRBV5-6 and TRBJ1-6, with D possibly TRBD1 on 6 matching bases. Trimming stripped 3 bases from V and 10 bases from J, with 11 bases between. The CDR3 length is 13 residues. Germline CDR1 and CDR2: SGHDT and YYEEEE. CDR3 coding DNA: TGTGCCAGCAGCTACAGGGCGTCATCACCCCTCCACTTT. It is translated as CASSYRASSPLHF.

The genes are TRBV10-3 and TRBJ1-1, with TRBD1 matching over 7 bases. The CDR3 sequence is 15 residues long. V trimming: 8 bases; J trimming: 1 base; junction bases outside the gene matches: 10. From germline, CDR1 is ENHRY and CDR2 SYGVKD. The CDR3 bases are TGTGCCATCGCATCCTCAGGGGGTTGGAACACTGAAGCTTTCTTT. This translates into CAIASSGGWNTEAFF.

The chain carries TRBV7-6 and TRBJ2-5, with a tentative D call TRBD2 (6 bases). This CDR3 comprises 12 residues. Germline V gene sequence: CDR1 SGHVS, CDR2 FNYEAQ. V was cut by 5 bases and J by 9 bases, with 13 bases left in between. CDR3 protein: CASSERPGAQYF. CDR3 DNA: TGTGCCAGCAGCGAAAGACCGGGGGCCCAGTACTTC. Full variable domain (outside the CDR3, taken from reference TRBV7-6 and TRBJ2-5): GAGVSQSPRYKVTKRGQDVALRCDPISGHVSLYWYRQALGQGPEFLTYFNYEAQQDKSGLPNDRFSAERPEGSISTLTIQRTEQRDSAMYRCASSERPGAQYFGPGTRLLVL.

This chain connects TRBV6-6 to TRBJ1-4; no clear D. The germline V gene has CDR1 MNHNY and CDR2 SVGAGI (reference sequence). The CDR3 totals 15 residues. With 6 bases removed from V and 8 bases from J, the gap between germline ends came to 19 bases. The chain's CDR3 is CASSAEGTRWEKLFF. The CDR3 coding sequence is TGTGCCAGCAGCGCCGAGGGAACCCGTTGGGAAAAACTGTTTTTT.

The CDR3 loop is CASSQSVGGAGYEQFF. In nucleotides, the CDR3 is TGTGCCAGCAGCCAAAGTGTAGGGGGGGCTGGGTATGAGCAGTTCTTC. The genes are TRBV5-4 and TRBJ2-1; D perhaps matches TRBD2 (7 bases). The CDR3 is made up of 16 amino acids. The germline V and J ends were trimmed by 4 bases and 8 bases, with 22 bases remaining between them. CDR1 is SGHNT and CDR2 is YYREEE in the germline V gene (reference sequence).

This rearrangement joins TRBV6-1 to TRBJ1-5; 8 positions agree with TRBD1. CDR1 is MNHNS, CDR2 SASEGT, per germline. This CDR3 has 16 residues. V was pared by 4 bases and J by 5 bases, with 10 bases of the junction left unmatched. The CDR3 DNA sequence: TGTGCCAGCAGTGGCCGCCAGGGGGCTAAGGATCAGCCCCAGCATTTT. The encoded protein is CASSGRQGAKDQPQHF.

V is TRBV11-2 and J is TRBJ1-5; D gene unclear. Germline V gene data show CDR1 as SGHAT and CDR2 as FQNNGV. This CDR3 comprises 14 residues. The V end lost 5 bases, the J end lost 4 bases, and 12 bases lay between the germline ends. The CDR3 region is CASSQGTVNQPQHF. CDR3 coding DNA: TGTGCCAGCAGCCAAGGTACAGTTAATCAGCCCCAGCATTTT. The whole variable domain, filled in from reference TRBV11-2 and TRBJ1-5, reads EAGVAQSPRYKIIEKRQSVAFWCNPISGHATLYWYQQILGQGPKLLIQFQNNGVVDDSQLPKDRFSAERLKGVDSTLKIQPAKLEDSAVYLCASSQGTVNQPQHFGDGTRLSIL.

The CDR3 DNA sequence: TGTGCCAGCGGGGGGGACACCCAAAGGGAGACCCAGTACTTC. Amino acid sequence: CASGGDTQRETQYF. The rearrangement joins TRBV4-2 to TRBJ2-5, with D perhaps matching TRBD2 (7 bases). The germline V gene has CDR1 LGHNA and CDR2 YNFKEQ. The CDR3 consists of 14 residues. The germline V and J ends were trimmed by 8 bases and 5 bases, with 18 bases remaining between them.

The chain recombines TRBV5-8 with TRBJ1-2; D perhaps matches TRBD1 (6 bases). The germline V and J ends were trimmed by 4 bases and 2 bases, with 15 bases remaining between them. CDR1 and CDR2 from the germline V gene are SGHTS and YDEGEE. The CDR3 length is 15 residues. The CDR3 reads CASSTTTGPNYGYTF. Written as DNA, the CDR3 is TGTGCCAGCAGCACTACTACAGGGCCGAACTATGGCTACACCTTC.

For this clone: The junction does not match germline at one end; this may be a read error. Other DNA sequences in this sample translate to the same CDR3. This sequence joins TRBV7-3 and TRBJ1-6; maybe TRBD1 (5 bases). The CDR3 contains 14 residues. The germline V gene encodes CDR1 SGHTA and CDR2 FQGTGA. CDR3 nucleotides: TGTGCCAGTTCTCCAGGGCCCTATAATTCCCCCCTCCACTTT. This encodes CASSPGPYNSPLHF.

The V and J genes are TRBV27 and TRBJ1-1; TRBD1 matches 7 bases. This CDR3 region has 13 residues. The germline V gene has CDR1 MNHEY and CDR2 SMNVEV (reference sequence). The ends lost 4 bases at V and 4 bases at J; junction bases unmatched: 3. CDR3 coding DNA: TGTGCCAGCAGTTGGAAGGGGGCCACTGAAGCTTTCTTT. Residues: CASSWKGATEAFF.

The V and J genes are TRBV10-3 and TRBJ1-2, with D perhaps matching TRBD1 (5 bases). The CDR3 is 14 residues long. The germline V gene encodes CDR1 ENHRY and CDR2 SYGVKD. Trimming removed 3 bases from V and 3 bases from J, with 11 bases in between. CDR3 loop: CAISDRDSDYGYTF. Here the CDR3 DNA reads TGTGCCATCAGTGATAGGGACTCGGACTATGGCTACACCTTC.

The gene calls are TRBV9 and TRBJ2-7; TRBD2 aligns across 9 bases. V lost 2 bases, J lost 6 bases, and 6 bases stayed unmatched. Germline loops: CDR1 SGDLS, CDR2 YYNGEE. The CDR3 sequence is 14 residues long. The CDR3 spells CASSVVSGGAEQYF. In DNA form, the CDR3 reads TGTGCCAGCAGCGTGGTTAGCGGGGGTGCCGAGCAGTACTTC.

This chain joins TRBV6-6 and TRBJ2-1, with TRBD2 identical over 8 bases. Germline values: CDR1 MNHNY, CDR2 SVGAGI (reference sequence). V trimming: 6 bases; J trimming: 4 bases; junction bases outside the gene matches: 11. The length of the CDR3 is 16 residues. In DNA form, the CDR3 reads TGTGCCAGCAGAACCTCCACGGGACTAGGATACAATGAGCAGTTCTTC. This gives the protein CASRTSTGLGYNEQFF.

The chain joins TRBV27 to TRBJ2-1; TRBD2 matches 8 bases. CDR1 and CDR2 from the germline V gene are MNHEY and SMNVEV (reference sequence). V was clipped by 0 bases and J by 8 bases; unmatched bases: 15. The CDR3 contains 18 residues. CDR3 protein: CASSLSPPHGTSPHEQFF. DNA for the CDR3: TGTGCCAGCAGTTTATCCCCCCCCCATGGGACTAGTCCTCATGAGCAGTTCTTC.